A single sample is the source of the 15 T cell receptor beta chains below, sequenced in a study of CD8 T cells in ankylosing spondylitis. TCRdb passed the 5' RACE reads through MiXCR, listing each CDR3 protein once. Of about 340,000 distinct CDR3 sequences listed, 20% to 25% are singletons. Sequencing input: blood, either unsorted or a sorted T cell fraction (not recorded which). All receptors derive from a male donor with ankylosing spondylitis or in good health (not recorded which).

The chain employs TRBV11-2 and TRBJ2-7, with TRBD1 matching 7 bases. Per germline, CDR1 SGHAT and CDR2 FQNNGV. CDR3 length equals 14 residues. Losses at the gene ends were 5 bases for V and 3 bases for J; bases not matched to a gene: 7. CDR3 in amino acids: CASSPPDRVYEQYF. The CDR3 DNA sequence: TGTGCCAGCAGCCCGCCCGACAGGGTCTACGAGCAGTACTTC.

This clonotype has more than one count but fewer than ten. This chain connects TRBV9 to TRBJ2-2; 11 bases fit TRBD1. CDR3 length: 15 residues. V dropped 2 bases and J dropped 4; count of bases not matched to a gene: 1. From germline, CDR1 is SGDLS and CDR2 YYNGEE. DNA for the CDR3: TGTGCCAGCAGCGTCGGACAGGGGGCCACCGGGGAGCTGTTTTTT. Residues: CASSVGQGATGELFF.

The chain recombines TRBV28 with TRBJ2-1, with 12 positions matching TRBD2. CDR1 is MDHEN, CDR2 SYDVKM, per germline. The CDR3 runs 16 residues. J gave up 3 bases and V 5 bases, and 5 bases lay outside the gene matches. CDR3 sequence reads: CASSIQLAGGYNEQFF. DNA of the CDR3: TGTGCCAGCAGTATACAACTAGCGGGGGGCTACAATGAGCAGTTCTTC. The variable domain in full, completed from reference TRBV28 and TRBJ2-1, reads DVKVTQSSRYLVKRTGEKVFLECVQDMDHENMFWYRQDPGLGLRLIYFSYDVKMKEKGDIPEGYSVSREKKERFSLILESASTNQTSMYLCASSIQLAGGYNEQFFGPGTRLTVL.

This clonotype was observed a handful of times. The chain links TRBV12-3 or TRBV12-4 to TRBJ2-2; tentative D call: TRBD1 (5 bases). This CDR3 has 14 residues. The V end lost 6 bases, the J end lost 3 bases, and 11 bases lay between the germline ends. CDR3 DNA: TGTGCCAGCAGCCGCGACAGCTACACCGGGGAGCTGTTTTTT. Its protein product is CASSRDSYTGELFF.

The rearrangement links TRBV7-9 to TRBJ2-7, with D perhaps matching TRBD2 (7 bases). The CDR3 is 14 residues long. Germline CDR1 is SEHNR and CDR2 is FQNEAQ (reference sequence). Trimming cost V 6 bases and J 2 bases, with 14 bases left between them. The CDR3 here is CASSEGGLPYEQYF. CDR3 nucleotides: TGTGCCAGCAGTGAGGGGGGGTTACCCTACGAGCAGTACTTC. The full variable domain, in which reference TRBV7-9 and TRBJ2-7 provide the parts outside the CDR3, is DTGVSQNPRHKITKRGQNVTFRCDPISEHNRLYWYRQTLGQGPEFLTYFQNEAQLEKSRLLSDRFSAERPKGSFSTLEIQRTEQGDSAMYLCASSEGGLPYEQYFGPGTRLTVT.

The chain has TRBV29-1 and TRBJ2-6; D tentatively fits TRBD1 or TRBD2 (5 bases each). V was shortened by 4 bases and J by 4 bases, with 11 bases between the two germline ends. This CDR3 region has 14 residues. Germline values: CDR1 SQVTM, CDR2 ANQGSEA. The chain's CDR3 is CSVVGRDGANVLTF. CDR3 coding DNA: TGCAGCGTTGTTGGCAGGGACGGGGCCAACGTCCTGACTTTC.

This clonotype has more than one count but fewer than ten. V usage is TRBV12-3 or TRBV12-4 and J usage is TRBJ2-3, with TRBD2 identical over 7 bases. There are 15 residues in the CDR3. Trimming cost V 3 bases and J 4 bases; bases outside gene matches: 7. The CDR3 region has the DNA TGTGCCAGCAGTTTCCCGGGGGAGGGGCCAGATACGCAGTATTTT. Protein: CASSFPGEGPDTQYF.

This clonotype was detected only a few times. The chain couples TRBV7-9 to TRBJ1-5, with D possibly matching TRBD1 (6 bases). The germline gives CDR1 SEHNR, CDR2 FQNEAQ (reference sequence). This CDR3 has 16 amino acids. The V gene lost 4 bases and the J gene lost 3 bases, with 16 bases spanning the gap. CDR3 amino acids: CASSSNLGQFNQPQHF. As DNA, the CDR3 is TGTGCCAGCAGCTCCAACCTTGGACAGTTCAATCAGCCCCAGCATTTT.

This clonotype has more than one count but fewer than ten. The chain joins TRBV28 to TRBJ2-2, with D maybe TRBD2 (6 bases). This CDR3 has 16 residues. Trimming stripped 7 bases from V and 2 bases from J, with 17 bases between. The germline gives CDR1 MDHEN, CDR2 SYDVKM. The CDR3 is CASTPPGEANTGELFF. The CDR3 coding sequence is TGTGCCAGCACCCCCCCCGGGGAGGCAAACACCGGGGAGCTGTTTTTT.

In this sample, this clonotype turned up a few times. The chain is built from TRBV28 and TRBJ2-2; no firm D call. V was shortened by 7 bases and J by 6 bases, with 18 bases between the two germline ends. The V gene's germline CDR1 is MDHEN and CDR2 SYDVKM. CDR3 length: 15 residues. The chain's CDR3 is CASTPYLRGAGELFF. CDR3 nucleotide sequence: TGTGCCAGCACCCCATACCTCCGAGGCGCCGGGGAGCTGTTTTTT.

This clonotype was counted only a few times. The V call is TRBV10-3, the J call TRBJ2-2; 8 bases align to TRBD1. This CDR3 is 17 amino acids long. V was pared by 3 bases and J by 3 bases, with 9 bases of the junction left unmatched. Per germline, CDR1 ENHRY and CDR2 SYGVKD. The CDR3 DNA follows: TGTGCCATCAGTGAAAACGCCGGGACAGGAGACACCGGGGAGCTGTTTTTT. Protein sequence: CAISENAGTGDTGELFF.

This sequence joins TRBV4-2 and TRBJ2-5; D might be TRBD1 (6 bases). This CDR3 is built from 15 residues. Germline lookup yields CDR1 LGHNA and CDR2 YNFKEQ. V was pared by 4 bases and J by 2 bases, with 14 bases between. The CDR3 DNA reads as TGTGCCAGCAGCCGACGCGGACAGCCTCAAGAGACCCAGTACTTC. It specifies CASSRRGQPQETQYF.

This clonotype was detected a few times. This chain uses TRBV27 with TRBJ1-1; tentatively, D is TRBD1 (6 bases). Germline V gives CDR1 MNHEY, CDR2 SMNVEV (reference sequence). The CDR3 sequence is 17 residues long. V lost 0 bases and J lost 2, with 16 bases in between. The CDR3 nucleotides read TGTGCCAGCAGTTTATCGTTCTGGGGGGCCGGAAACACTGAAGCTTTCTTT. It encodes CASSLSFWGAGNTEAFF.

The rearrangement joins TRBV2 to TRBJ2-7; TRBD2 aligns across 7 bases. Trimming at V came to 8 bases and at J to 3 bases, leaving 1 base not matched to a gene. The V gene's germline CDR1 is SNHLY and CDR2 FYNNEI. The CDR3 length is 11 residues. DNA of the CDR3: TGTGCCAGCGGGGGGGACTACGAGCAGTACTTC. It translates to CASGGDYEQYF.

There are a few counts of this clonotype. This chain connects TRBV7-9 to TRBJ2-1; a possible D gene is TRBD1 (6 bases). Per the germline V gene, CDR1 is SEHNR and CDR2 is FQNEAQ (reference sequence). The CDR3 has 15 amino acids. The V gene lost 0 bases and the J gene lost 4 bases, with 10 bases spanning the gap. CDR3 protein: CASSLASDRYNEQFF. CDR3 nucleotides: TGTGCCAGCAGCTTAGCCTCTGACAGGTACAATGAGCAGTTCTTC.